Listed here are 24 T cell receptor beta chains from one sample, sequenced in a study of T cells after yellow fever vaccination. MiXCR was run by TCRdb on the 5' RACE reads, yielding one entry per CDR3 protein. The table shows 78,000 or so distinct CDR3 sequences, with approximately 7.3% occurring only once. Sequences were derived from CD8+ T cells sorted from PBMCs, sampled roughly 10 days after the first yellow fever vaccination. The receptors derive from a man between 18 and 35 years old who received the YFV17D yellow fever vaccine.

On this clonotype itself: A junction end diverges from the germline sequence, so it may reflect a read error. The chain employs TRBV3-1 and TRBJ2-7; 12 bases are shared with TRBD2. Germline V gene data show CDR1 as LGHDT and CDR2 as YNNKEL (reference sequence). The CDR3 contains 16 residues. The CDR3 DNA reads TGTGACAGCAGCCAATTACCAGGACTAGCGGGATACGAGCAGTACTTC. It translates to CDSSQLPGLAGYEQYF.

This clonotype was observed many times. CDR3 in DNA: TGTGCCAGCAGTTTAACACAACCCCGGGGCGGCTACACCTTC. Its translation: CASSLTQPRGGYTF. The rearrangement joins TRBV12-3 or TRBV12-4 to TRBJ1-2, with D possibly TRBD1 on 5 matching bases. The CDR3 is made up of 14 amino acids. V lost 2 bases to trimming and J lost 8 bases, with 15 bases between them.

This clonotype occurred many times. The chain has TRBV7-6 and TRBJ2-7; TRBD1 agrees at 10 bases. Looked up from germline, CDR1 is SGHVS and CDR2 is FNYEAQ. The CDR3 runs to 15 residues. With 5 bases clipped from V and 0 bases from J, the junction kept 4 bases outside the gene matches. CDR3 nucleotide sequence: TGTGCCAGCAGCCTCGGGACAGGGGTCTCCTACGAGCAGTACGTC. This gives the protein CASSLGTGVSYEQYV.

This clonotype was seen repeatedly, ten times or more. V and J are TRBV7-8 and TRBJ1-6; D may be TRBD1 (6 bases). The V end lost 2 bases, the J end lost 10 bases, and 15 bases lay between the germline ends. Germline V gene lookup returns CDR1 SGHVS and CDR2 FQNEAQ. The CDR3 spans 15 residues. The CDR3 sequence: CASSLFEAGESPLHF. The DNA for the CDR3 is TGTGCCAGCAGCTTATTTGAGGCAGGGGAATCACCCCTCCACTTT.

There are many counts of this clonotype. The chain carries TRBV7-9 and TRBJ2-3, with D unclear. Trimming left V 3 bases short and J 6 bases short, with 16 bases between. Germline CDR1 SEHNR, CDR2 FQNEAQ (reference sequence). The CDR3 length is 15 residues. The CDR3 region has the DNA TGTGCCAGCAGCTTCTTTGACGCCGGCCGGGATACGCAGTATTTT. Its translation: CASSFFDAGRDTQYF.

V usage is TRBV12-3 or TRBV12-4 and J usage is TRBJ2-3; a possible D gene is TRBD1 (5 bases). CDR3 length: 14 residues. The V and J ends lost 0 bases and 5 bases respectively, with 9 bases between them. The CDR3 loop is CASSLAPGLDTQYF. The CDR3 coding sequence is TGTGCCAGCAGTTTAGCCCCAGGGTTAGATACGCAGTATTTT.

This clonotype has a count of ten or more. The gene calls are TRBV4-3 and TRBJ2-2; D is tentatively TRBD1 or TRBD2 (5 bases each). Germline V gene sequence: CDR1 LGHNA, CDR2 YSLEER. The CDR3 length is 15 residues. V was cut by 0 bases and J by 1 base, with 6 bases left in between. CDR3: CASSQEGENTGELFF. CDR3 coding DNA: TGCGCCAGCAGCCAAGAGGGGGAGAACACCGGGGAGCTGTTTTTT.

This clonotype was detected a few times. The chain has TRBV20-1 and TRBJ2-7; tentatively, D is TRBD1 or TRBD2 (5 bases each). Trimming removed 0 bases from V and 4 bases from J, with 10 bases in between. Germline V gives CDR1 DFQATT, CDR2 SNEGSKA (reference sequence). The CDR3 sequence is 13 residues long. This CDR3 is CSARDEGEYEQYF. The CDR3 DNA reads as TGCAGTGCTAGAGATGAAGGGGAGTACGAGCAGTACTTC.

This clonotype was recorded many times. V usage is TRBV29-1 and J usage is TRBJ1-1; unclear D gene. The CDR3 has 10 amino acids. Trimming removed 7 bases at V and 2 bases at J, with 5 bases between. The germline CDR1 and CDR2 sequences are SQVTM and ANQGSEA. DNA of the CDR3: TGCAGCGGGCTTAACACTGAAGCTTTCTTT. Encoded protein: CSGLNTEAFF.

This clonotype came up many times. The J gene is TRBJ2-3, the V gene TRBV10-3; D perhaps matches TRBD1 (6 bases). Trimming took off 7 bases at V and 2 bases at J, with 16 bases between the two ends. The CDR3 spans 15 residues. Germline V gene lookup returns CDR1 ENHRY and CDR2 SYGVKD. The CDR3 here is CAIKADRSYTDTQYF. CDR3 nucleotide sequence: TGTGCCATCAAGGCGGACAGATCTTACACAGATACGCAGTATTTT.

This clonotype showed up many times. The rearrangement uses TRBV5-1 and TRBJ2-2, with TRBD1 matching 8 bases. V shed 7 bases and J 2 bases; nucleotides not matched to a gene: 10. The CDR3 totals 16 residues. Germline CDR1 SGHRS, CDR2 YFSETQ. The CDR3 DNA sequence: TGCGCCAGCGGACCCCCCGGGACAGGCAACACCGGGGAGCTGTTTTTT. This sequence encodes CASGPPGTGNTGELFF. Using reference TRBV5-1 and TRBJ2-2 for the parts outside the CDR3, the full variable domain is KAGVTQTPRYLIKTRGQQVTLSCSPISGHRSVSWYQQTPGQGLQFLFEYFSETQRNKGNFPGRFSGRQFSNSRSEMNVSTLELGDSALYLCASGPPGTGNTGELFFGEGSRLTVL.

V and J are TRBV30 and TRBJ2-1; D call uncertain. In germline, CDR1 is GTSNPN, CDR2 SVGIG (reference sequence). Trimming left V 2 bases short and J 12 bases short, with 17 bases between. This CDR3 region has 13 residues. For the CDR3, the DNA is TGTGCCTGGAGTAAACGAGTCCCCGTCGGGCAGTTCTTC. It is translated as CAWSKRVPVGQFF. Supplemented by reference TRBV30 and TRBJ2-1, the full variable domain reads SQTIHQWPATLVQPVGSPLSLECTVEGTSNPNLYWYRQAAGRGLQLLFYSVGIGQISSEVPQNLSASRPQDRQFILSSKKLLLSDSGFYLCAWSKRVPVGQFFGPGTRLTVL.

In its sample, this clonotype was seen many times. The CDR3 DNA sequence: TGCGCCAGCAGCTTGGTCGGGGTCTTCGGGGGGGACACAGATACGCAGTATTTT. Translated: CASSLVGVFGGDTDTQYF. The V gene is TRBV5-1, the J gene TRBJ2-3; TRBD2 matches at 8 bases. This CDR3 is built from 18 residues. The germline gives CDR1 SGHRS, CDR2 YFSETQ. V lost 0 bases and J lost 2; bases outside the gene matches: 11.

This clonotype showed up many times. This chain links TRBV9 with TRBJ1-2; 7 positions match TRBD1. Germline trimming cut 4 bases from V and 0 bases from J; bases unmatched to any gene: 6. CDR1 is SGDLS and CDR2 is YYNGEE in the germline V gene. CDR3 length equals 15 residues. CDR3: CASSILGQSNYGYTF. The CDR3 bases are TGTGCCAGCAGCATCCTGGGACAGTCTAACTATGGCTACACCTTC. Together with reference TRBV9 and TRBJ1-2, the CDR3 gives the full variable domain: DSGVTQTPKHLITATGQRVTLRCSPRSGDLSVYWYQQSLDQGLQFLIQYYNGEERAKGNILERFSAQQFPDLHSELNLSSLELGDSALYFCASSILGQSNYGYTFGSGTRLTVV.

In the case of this clonotype: This sequence may be a read error, since a much larger clone differs from it by one base. The rearrangement joins TRBV4-1 to TRBJ2-4; 7 bases map to TRBD1. The CDR3 is made up of 18 amino acids. Losses at the gene ends were 0 bases for V and 3 bases for J; bases not matched to a gene: 11. Per the germline V gene, CDR1 is MGHRA and CDR2 is YSYEKL. CDR3: CASSQETGMFLIKNIQYF. CDR3 nucleotides: TGCGCCAGCAGCCAAGAGACAGGGATGTTTTTAATCAAAAACATTCAGTACTTC.

This clonotype was observed a handful of times. The rearrangement links TRBV5-1 to TRBJ1-6; unclear D gene. The CDR3 is 16 amino acids. CDR1 and CDR2 (germline): SGHRS, YFSETQ. V lost 0 bases, J lost 8 bases, and 15 bases lay in between. The CDR3: CASSLAGPGLYSPLHF. The CDR3 DNA reads TGCGCCAGCAGCTTGGCCGGGCCTGGTCTTTATTCACCCCTCCACTTT.

This clonotype has ten or more counts. The J gene is TRBJ2-5, the V gene TRBV4-2; D unresolved. Germline CDR1 is LGHNA and CDR2 is YNFKEQ. This CDR3 is built from 17 residues. Trimming cost V 0 bases and J 1 base, with 15 bases left between them. The CDR3 spells CASSQEASVTTQETQYF. For the CDR3, the DNA is TGTGCCAGCAGCCAAGAAGCGAGTGTGACAACCCAAGAGACCCAGTACTTC.

This clonotype occurred many times. This chain links TRBV6-5 with TRBJ1-3; D is perhaps TRBD1 (5 bases). Germline lookup yields CDR1 MNHEY and CDR2 SVGAGI. Trimming left V 2 bases short and J 2 bases short, with 10 bases between. The CDR3 contains 15 residues. The CDR3 DNA sequence: TGTGCCAGCAGTTACCAGGGAATGGCTGGAAACACCATATATTTT. Encoded protein: CASSYQGMAGNTIYF.

This clonotype has only a few counts. The chain uses TRBV29-1 and TRBJ1-1; D remains unclear. The CDR3 runs to 11 residues. Germline V lookup: CDR1 SQVTM, CDR2 ANQGSEA. V shed 6 bases and J shed 1 base, with 6 bases lying between them. CDR3 amino acids: CSVERNTEAFF. The CDR3 DNA reads as TGCAGCGTGGAACGGAACACTGAAGCTTTCTTT.

This clonotype was picked up many times. The chain recombines TRBV5-1 with TRBJ2-5, with D perhaps matching TRBD2 (5 bases). Germline CDR1 SGHRS, CDR2 YFSETQ. There are 15 residues in the CDR3. Trimming left V 4 bases short and J 2 bases short, with 15 bases between. The chain's CDR3 is CASSTWGDEQETQYF. The CDR3 DNA reads TGCGCCAGCAGCACCTGGGGAGACGAACAAGAGACCCAGTACTTC.

About this clonotype: A much larger clone differs by one base, so this may be a read error. The J gene is TRBJ2-1, the V gene TRBV9, with D possibly being TRBD2 (7 bases). Germline V gives CDR1 SGDLS, CDR2 YYNGEE. The CDR3 extends over 14 amino acids. The CDR3 DNA reads as TGTGCCAGCAGCGTAGAGGGGGGGTACAATGACCAGTTCTTC. Residues: CASSVEGGYNDQFF.

The chain is built from TRBV7-2 and TRBJ1-4; D gene ambiguous. The CDR3 covers 15 residues. The germline V and J ends were trimmed by 1 base and 8 bases, with 14 bases remaining between them. Germline CDR1 is SGHTA and CDR2 is FQGNSA. The CDR3 sequence is CASSLVPGRGEKLFF. DNA of the CDR3: TGTGCCAGCAGCTTAGTTCCGGGCAGAGGCGAAAAACTGTTTTTT. Drawing the rest from reference TRBV7-2 and TRBJ1-4, the complete variable domain is GAGVSQSPSNKVTEKGKDVELRCDPISGHTALYWYRQSLGQGLEFLIYFQGNSAPDKSGLPSDRFSAERTGGSVSTLTIQRTQQEDSAVYLCASSLVPGRGEKLFFGSGTQLSVL.

This clonotype was counted many times. V usage is TRBV12-3 or TRBV12-4 and J usage is TRBJ2-3; D perhaps matches TRBD1 (5 bases). This CDR3 comprises 15 residues. V was shortened by 10 bases and J by 2 bases, with 19 bases between the two germline ends. In DNA form, the CDR3 reads TGTGCCACAAAAAACCTTGGGGCTCCCACAGATACGCAGTATTTT. Its protein product is CATKNLGAPTDTQYF.

This clonotype was observed at least ten times. V is TRBV4-1 and J is TRBJ1-4; 7 bases are shared with TRBD1. Losses at the gene ends were 6 bases for V and 5 bases for J; bases not matched to a gene: 9. Germline loops: CDR1 MGHRA, CDR2 YSYEKL. CDR3 size: 15 residues. The CDR3 loop is CASSRPDRRNEKLFF. Written as DNA, the CDR3 is TGCGCCAGCAGTCGCCCGGACAGGAGAAATGAAAAACTGTTTTTT.